The 2 T cell receptor beta chains below were found in one sample sequenced in a study of blood T cell repertoires in COVID-19. The method was immunoSEQ multiplex PCR; TCRdb's version includes in-frame clones alone and lacks a portion of them. The repertoire holds 300,000 to 350,000 clones, with around 90% as singletons. Sequenced material: PBMCs or T cells enriched from blood (not recorded which). These receptor sequences come from a woman aged 18-30 years who had recovered from COVID-19.

This rearrangement joins TRBV6-2 or TRBV6-3 to TRBJ2-2; D perhaps matches TRBD2 (5 bases). Trimming shortened V by 2 bases and J by 0 bases, and 13 bases separated the two germline ends. The CDR3 length is 17 residues. Germline CDR1 MNHEY, CDR2 SVGEGT. CDR3 sequence (DNA): TGTGCCAGCAGTTACCGGGGTGGGAGCCCGAACACCGGGGAGCTGTTTTTT. Translating gives CASSYRGGSPNTGELFF.

The gene calls are TRBV5-6 and TRBJ1-4; 8 nucleotides align to TRBD1. From germline, CDR1 is SGHDT and CDR2 YYEEEE. The CDR3 has 15 residues. The junction had 5 bases not matched to a gene; V was cut back by 2 bases and J by 5 bases. The CDR3 bases are TGTGCCAGCAGCTTCACCGGGACAGGCAATGAAAAACTGTTTTTT. Translating it yields CASSFTGTGNEKLFF.